What follows are 5 T cell receptor beta chains derived from one specimen sequenced in a study of cytomegalovirus exposure and HLA in healthy donors. PCR amplification relied on 60 Vbeta primers (plus 13 Jbeta primers). This table comes from immunoSEQ multiplex PCR, and its TCRdb copy is limited to in-frame clones, with some not included. The sample consists of about 160,000 clones, roughly 80% of them appearing once. The specimen sequenced was PBMCs. Receptors were obtained from a woman in her forties or fifties in good health and CMV-seropositive.

This chain uses TRBV12-1 with TRBJ2-1; TRBD2 was called by the table and not checked on the DNA. TRBV12-1 is termed a pseudogene. CDR3 length: 15 residues. CDR3 DNA: TGTGCCAGCAGCTTTGGACTAGCGGTTACCGATGAGCAGTTCTTC. Translating gives CASSFGLAVTDEQFF.

As regards this clone: Other DNA sequences of this sample code for an identical CDR3. The chain links TRBV27 to TRBJ1-2; D gene unclear. V was cut by 3 bases and J by 0 bases, with 5 bases left in between. The germline V gene has CDR1 MNHEY and CDR2 SMNVEV (reference sequence). This CDR3 has 13 residues. This CDR3 is CASSLRANYGYTF. The CDR3 DNA is TGTGCCAGCAGTTTGCGGGCTAACTATGGCTACACCTTC.

The chain combines TRBV30 with TRBJ1-5; no firm D call. CDR1 is GTSNPN and CDR2 is SVGIG in the germline V gene (reference sequence). V was cut by 0 bases and J by 4 bases, with 7 bases left in between. The CDR3 is 13 amino acids. The CDR3 DNA sequence: TGTGCCTGGAGTGTATCTGCGAATCAGCCCCAGCATTTT. Translated, it gives CAWSVSANQPQHF.

The V call is TRBV27, the J call TRBJ2-7; D is ambiguous. In germline, CDR1 is MNHEY, CDR2 SMNVEV (reference sequence). The CDR3 extends over 13 amino acids. V dropped 0 bases and J dropped 7 bases, with 10 bases sitting between them. The CDR3 DNA reads as TGTGCCAGCAGTTTATCGGGCTCTGGGGAGCAGTACTTC. Translating it yields CASSLSGSGEQYF.

This chain uses TRBV19 with TRBJ2-3; D not resolved. V was pared by 6 bases and J by 2 bases, with 9 bases between. The CDR3 extends over 13 amino acids. In germline, CDR1 is LNHDA, CDR2 SQIVND (reference sequence). In nucleotides, the CDR3 is TGTGCCAGTAGCGGAGCTCTCACAGATACGCAGTATTTT. Encoded protein: CASSGALTDTQYF.